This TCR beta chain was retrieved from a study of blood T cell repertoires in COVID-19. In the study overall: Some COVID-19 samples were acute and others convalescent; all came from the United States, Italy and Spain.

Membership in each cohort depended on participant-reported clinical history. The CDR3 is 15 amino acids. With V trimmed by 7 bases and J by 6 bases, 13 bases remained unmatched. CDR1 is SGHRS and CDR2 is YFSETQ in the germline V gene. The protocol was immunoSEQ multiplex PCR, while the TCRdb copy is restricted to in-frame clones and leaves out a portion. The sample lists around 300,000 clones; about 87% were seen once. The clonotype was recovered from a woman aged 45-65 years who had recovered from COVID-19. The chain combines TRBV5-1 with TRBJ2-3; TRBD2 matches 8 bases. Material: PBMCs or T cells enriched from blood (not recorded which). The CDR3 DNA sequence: TGCGCCAGCGCGAACAGCGGGAGCGTGCTTGATACGCAGTATTTT. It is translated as CASANSGSVLDTQYF. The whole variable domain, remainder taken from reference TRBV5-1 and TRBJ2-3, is KAGVTQTPRYLIKTRGQQVTLSCSPISGHRSVSWYQQTPGQGLQFLFEYFSETQRNKGNFPGRFSGRQFSNSRSEMNVSTLELGDSALYLCASANSGSVLDTQYFGPGTRLTVL.